This TCR beta chain was recovered during a study of CD8 T cells in Susac syndrome. Sequencing of TCR beta covered CD8+ and CD4+ T cells obtained from blood. The V end was cut by 5 bases, the J end by 0 bases, with 5 bases between. CDR1 and CDR2 from the germline V gene are MNHEY and SVGAGI. The CDR3 is made up of 13 amino acids. With random hexamers, roughly 0.45 to 1 ug RNA was reverse transcribed. From the immunoSEQ multiplex PCR reads, TCRdb called clonotypes with MiXCR, one entry per CDR3 protein. The table has about 200,000 distinct CDR3 sequences, around 96% seen once. This chain connects TRBV6-5 to TRBJ2-1; D uncertain. The TCR originated in a human donor with multiple sclerosis. Sample: CD4+ T cells from PBMCs. CDR3 nucleotide sequence: TGTGCCAGCAGTCCGGTCTCCTACAATGAGCAGTTCTTC. Its protein is CASSPVSYNEQFF.